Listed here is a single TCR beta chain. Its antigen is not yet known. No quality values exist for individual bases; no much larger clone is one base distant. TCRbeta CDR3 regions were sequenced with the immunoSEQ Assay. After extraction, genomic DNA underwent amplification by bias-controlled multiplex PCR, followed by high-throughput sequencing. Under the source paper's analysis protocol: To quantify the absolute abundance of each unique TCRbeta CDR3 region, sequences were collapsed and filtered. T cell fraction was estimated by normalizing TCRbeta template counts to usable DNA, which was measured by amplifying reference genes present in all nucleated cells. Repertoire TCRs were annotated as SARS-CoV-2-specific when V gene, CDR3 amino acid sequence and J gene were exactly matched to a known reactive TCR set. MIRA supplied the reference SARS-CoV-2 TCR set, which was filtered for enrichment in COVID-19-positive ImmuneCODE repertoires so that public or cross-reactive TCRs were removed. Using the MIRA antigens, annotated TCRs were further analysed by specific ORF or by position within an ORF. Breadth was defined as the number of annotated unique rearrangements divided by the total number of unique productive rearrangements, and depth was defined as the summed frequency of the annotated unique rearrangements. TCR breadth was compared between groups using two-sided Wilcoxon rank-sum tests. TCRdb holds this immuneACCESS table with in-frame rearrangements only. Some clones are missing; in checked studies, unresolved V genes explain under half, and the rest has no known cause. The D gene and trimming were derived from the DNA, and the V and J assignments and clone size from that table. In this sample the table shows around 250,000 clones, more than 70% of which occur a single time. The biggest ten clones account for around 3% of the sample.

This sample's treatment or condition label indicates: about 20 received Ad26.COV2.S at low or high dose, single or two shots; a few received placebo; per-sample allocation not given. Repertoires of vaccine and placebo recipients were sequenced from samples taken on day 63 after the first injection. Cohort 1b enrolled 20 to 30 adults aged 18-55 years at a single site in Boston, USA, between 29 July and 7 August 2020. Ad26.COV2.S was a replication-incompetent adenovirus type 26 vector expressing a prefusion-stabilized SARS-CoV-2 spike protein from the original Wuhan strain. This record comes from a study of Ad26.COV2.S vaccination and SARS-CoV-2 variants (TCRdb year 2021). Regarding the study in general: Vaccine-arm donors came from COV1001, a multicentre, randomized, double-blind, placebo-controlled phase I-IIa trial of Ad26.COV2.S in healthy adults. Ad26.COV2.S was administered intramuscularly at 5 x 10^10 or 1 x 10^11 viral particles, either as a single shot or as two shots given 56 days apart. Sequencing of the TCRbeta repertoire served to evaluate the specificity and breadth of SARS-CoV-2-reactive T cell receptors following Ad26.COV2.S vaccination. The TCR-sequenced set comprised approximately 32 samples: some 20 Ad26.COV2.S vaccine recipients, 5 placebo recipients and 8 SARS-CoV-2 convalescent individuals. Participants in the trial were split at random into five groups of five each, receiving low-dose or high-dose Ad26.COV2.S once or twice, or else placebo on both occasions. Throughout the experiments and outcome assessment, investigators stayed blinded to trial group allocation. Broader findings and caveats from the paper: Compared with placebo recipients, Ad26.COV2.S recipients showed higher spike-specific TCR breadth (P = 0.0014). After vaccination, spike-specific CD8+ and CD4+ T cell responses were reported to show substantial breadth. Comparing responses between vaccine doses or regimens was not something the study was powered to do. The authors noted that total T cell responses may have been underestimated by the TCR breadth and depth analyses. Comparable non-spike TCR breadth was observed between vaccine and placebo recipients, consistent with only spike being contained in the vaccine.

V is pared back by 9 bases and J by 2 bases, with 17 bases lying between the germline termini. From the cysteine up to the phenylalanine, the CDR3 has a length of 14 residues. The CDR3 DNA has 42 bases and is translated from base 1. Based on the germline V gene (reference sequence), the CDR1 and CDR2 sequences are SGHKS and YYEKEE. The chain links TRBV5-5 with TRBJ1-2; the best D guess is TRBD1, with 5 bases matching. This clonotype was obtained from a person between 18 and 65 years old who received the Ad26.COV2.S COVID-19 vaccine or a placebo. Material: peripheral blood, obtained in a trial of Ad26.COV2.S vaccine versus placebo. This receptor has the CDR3 CATQMTAQNYGYTF. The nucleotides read TGTGCCACCCAAATGACAGCCCAAAACTATGGCTACACCTTC. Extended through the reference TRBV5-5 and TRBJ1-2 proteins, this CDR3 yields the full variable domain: DAGVTQSPTHLIKTRGQQVTLRCSPISGHKSVSWYQQVLGQGPQFIFQYYEKEERGRGNFPDRFSARQFPNYSSELNVNALLLGDSALYLCATQMTAQNYGYTFGSGTRLTVV.